This T cell receptor (beta chain) originates from a study of T cells in localized non-small cell lung cancer. Per the germline V gene, CDR1 is SGHTA and CDR2 is FQGNSA. This CDR3 has 19 amino acids. V dropped 5 bases and J dropped 7 bases, with 29 bases sitting between them. Generated by immunoSEQ multiplex PCR, the TCRdb table keeps only in-frame clones and is missing some. The table includes about 59,000 clones, 85% to 90% detected once. This clone is a singleton in its sample. V and J are TRBV7-2 and TRBJ2-2; D is possibly TRBD1 or TRBD2 (7 bases each). This sequence was found in a woman aged 35-75 years with stage I lung adenocarcinoma. The input for sequencing was peripheral blood, taken before any cancer treatment. For the CDR3, the DNA is TGTGCCAGCAGCCCAGGGGGATTTCGCGGGAGAGCCGGTGGCGGGGAGCTGTTTTTT. Translating gives CASSPGGFRGRAGGGELFF. The full variable domain, with the rest looked up from reference TRBV7-2 and TRBJ2-2, is GAGVSQSPSNKVTEKGKDVELRCDPISGHTALYWYRQSLGQGLEFLIYFQGNSAPDKSGLPSDRFSAERTGGSVSTLTIQRTQQEDSAVYLCASSPGGFRGRAGGGELFFGEGSRLTVL.